This T cell receptor beta chain was captured by sequencing in a study of blood T cell repertoires in COVID-19. Original analysis: Amplification with reference gene primers provided the estimates of nucleated cell counts. Some clones are missing from TCRdb's copy, which holds only in-frame ones; the method was immunoSEQ multiplex PCR. V, J and clone size are those of that table, while D and trimming were read from the DNA. The repertoire holds 200,000 to 250,000 clones, about 88% seen once, with approximately 10% in the top ten. CDR1 and CDR2 (germline): LNHDA, SQIVND (reference sequence). J lost 3 bases, V lost 11 bases, and 13 bases had no gene match. This CDR3 region has 15 residues.

The sequenced sample was peripheral blood. V is TRBV19 and J is TRBJ1-2; 9 bases are shared with TRBD1. The sequence derives from a woman aged 45-60 years with COVID-19, enrolled during active disease. This CDR3 is CAGSGGQGIDYGYTF. CDR3 DNA sequence: TGTGCCGGCTCCGGCGGACAGGGGATCGACTATGGCTACACCTTC.